This record concerns one T cell receptor (beta chain) sequence. Its antigen is currently not known. No much larger clone is present one base from it, and per-base qualities are unavailable. These data originate in a study of CD8+ T cells in alopecia areata listed by TCRdb under 2018. Concerning the study at large: Treated patients were enrolled in an open-label pilot trial of oral tofacitinib at 5 to 10 mg twice daily for moderate-to-severe alopecia areata. RNA came from the PAXgene miRNA kit for fixed scalp, the miRNeasy kit for PBMCs, and the RNeasy kit for mouse skin. Scalp clonality was compared across normal scalp (n=4), patchy alopecia areata scalp (n=8), and alopecia totalis/universalis scalp (n=8). Tofacitinib was given for 6 to 18 months, followed by 6 months of follow-up off drug to assess delayed response and recurrence. The SALT score, which quantifies the percentage of affected scalp surface area, was used to measure disease severity in treated patients. Human TCRbeta sequencing covered scalp tissue and sorted CD4+ and CD8+ peripheral blood T cells from patchy and totalis/universalis alopecia areata patients and healthy controls. The study used high-throughput TCRbeta sequencing to examine T cell clonal expansion in alopecia areata, in both the C3H/HeJ mouse model and human patients. Biopsies were taken from tofacitinib-treated patients at baseline and at 4 and 24 weeks of treatment, and a later scalp biopsy was taken in several of the tofacitinib-treated patients. TCRbeta CDR3 regions were amplified by immunoSEQ multiplex PCR with 35 Vbeta forward and 13 Jbeta reverse primers. General conclusions and limits of the study: Many expanded lesional clones persisted in scalp and blood during tofacitinib treatment, which may partly explain relapse after stopping treatment. Tofacitinib significantly lowered scalp clonality and the number of expanded CD8+ clones among the top 100 scalp clones. Resident alphabeta T cells in normal human skin are also sequenced, complicating scalp TCR repertoire analysis, unlike mouse skin dominated by gammadelta T cells. Because the treated cohort was small and had only one nonresponder, larger studies are needed to examine links between baseline CD8+ expansion and response. Shared TCR sequences between patients were less evident than in mice, which may be partly attributable to HLA diversity in the patient population. Compared with normal scalp, lesional scalp had higher clonality and more expanded CD8+ clones, particularly in alopecia totalis/universalis, a pattern that suggests antigenic drive.

The library relied on the immunoSEQ multiplex PCR assay. To provide template for TCR sequencing, every sample had RNA extracted and reverse transcribed into cDNA. SuperScript III was used for first-strand cDNA synthesis, primed with a 2:1 mix of oligo-dT and random hexamers. A synthetic immune receptor repertoire was used to assess amplification bias, and residual bias was removed computationally. From the authors' description of their analysis: Raw reads were preprocessed for error removal, and CDR3 was defined according to IMGT conventions as running from the conserved cysteine to phenylalanine. Clonality was computed as 1 minus the Shannon entropy, with the entropy normalized by log2 of the number of productive unique TCRs. Scalp TCRbeta sequences were cross-referenced with sorted blood CD4 and CD8 repertoires so that the CD4 or CD8 identity of scalp clones could be inferred. The table comes from immuneACCESS by way of TCRdb, which keeps in-frame sequences with V and J called. Part of the clones is missing from these tables; in studies checked, under half for an unresolved V gene and the rest for unknown reasons. V and J calls and clone size come straight from that table; D and trimming were deduced from the DNA. This sample comprises hundreds of thousands of clones, over 45% of them detected only once. The ten top clones hold approximately 1.8% of the sample.

The time point label for this specimen denotes: roughly 24 weeks on oral tofacitinib. The sample's treatment or condition label, decoded: oral pan-JAK inhibitor, 5-10 mg twice daily. Lesional scalp punch biopsies and peripheral blood were collected from alopecia areata patients. After PBMCs were isolated by density centrifugation and stained for CD3, CD4 and CD8, a FACSAria was used to sort CD4+ and CD8+ T cells. Inclusive of the bounding cysteine and phenylalanine, the CDR3 is 12 residues long. Only the CDR3 DNA stays, 36 bases, in frame from base 1. The germline V gene provides CDR1 SQVTM and CDR2 ANQGSEA.

The source material was CD4+ T cells sorted from blood, sampled at week 24, from a patient treated with tofacitinib. This clonotype was sampled from a human donor with alopecia areata. Rearrangement joined TRBV29-1 to TRBJ2-5; no confident D gene assignment can be made. The end of the DNA is better explained by TRBJ2-7, so the J call may be wrong. The CDR3 protein: CSVMGSSYEQYF. The DNA sequence follows: TGCAGCGTAATGGGCAGCTCCTACGAGCAGTACTTC.